Below are 25 T cell receptor beta chains sequenced from a single sample in a study of human T cells and chemical hapten exposure. One entry per CDR3 protein results from TCRdb running MiXCR on the RACE reads. This table holds around 39,000 distinct CDR3 sequences, more than 6% found once. Time point specified: patch test 1, 2 weeks after DPC sensitization. Stated treatment: therapeutic diphenylcyclopropenone sensitization with weekly scalp DPC. Unfractionated whole blood yielded total RNA. This specimen consisted of whole blood, obtained in connection with sensitization to the hapten diphenylcyclopropenone (DPC). The receptors were sampled from a woman aged 25 to 39 with alopecia areata. Some clones in this sample may be carry-over from other donors' samples.

This clonotype was detected ten times or more. This chain joins TRBV29-1 and TRBJ1-6, with D perhaps matching TRBD1 (6 bases). This CDR3 contains 13 residues. Between the trimmed V and J ends, which lost 4 bases and 7 bases, there was a span of 11 bases. Germline V lookup: CDR1 SQVTM, CDR2 ANQGSEA. The CDR3 coding sequence is TGCAGCGTTGGACAGGACCTGAATTCACCCCTCCACTTT. Encoded protein: CSVGQDLNSPLHF.

This clonotype was counted a few times. V is TRBV6-2 or TRBV6-3 and J is TRBJ1-5; TRBD1 might be the D (6 bases). Per the germline V gene, CDR1 is MNHEY and CDR2 is SVGEGT. Trimming removed 5 bases at V and 3 bases at J, with 8 bases between. The CDR3 extends over 13 amino acids. The DNA of the CDR3 is TGTGCCAGCAGTCACAGGGACAATCAGCCCCAGCATTTT. Its protein product is CASSHRDNQPQHF.

In its sample, this clonotype was seen a few times. The gene calls are TRBV10-3 and TRBJ1-6, with TRBD1 as a possible D gene (5 bases). The CDR3 consists of 14 residues. Deletions cut 3 bases from V and 6 bases from J, with 9 bases between. Germline V CDR1 and CDR2: ENHRY, SYGVKD. CDR3 residues: CAISDARANSPLHF. The CDR3 DNA sequence: TGTGCCATCAGTGATGCCAGGGCTAATTCACCCCTCCACTTT.

This clonotype has a count of ten or more. The chain uses TRBV15 and TRBJ2-3; 10 nucleotides align to TRBD1. In germline, CDR1 is LNHNV, CDR2 YYDKDF (reference sequence). The V and J ends lost 5 bases and 5 bases, in that order; junction bases with no gene match: 1. CDR3 length: 13 amino acids. The CDR3 region has the DNA TGTGCCACCAGCGACAGGGGGCTAGATACGCAGTATTTT. This encodes CATSDRGLDTQYF.

This clonotype showed up many times. This chain joins TRBV12-3 or TRBV12-4 and TRBJ2-3; 12 positions match TRBD2. Trimming removed 5 bases from V and 3 bases from J; junction bases left unmatched: 3. This CDR3 has 15 amino acids. CDR3 nucleotide sequence: TGTGCCAGCAGTAAGACTAGCGGGGGAACAGATACGCAGTATTTT. Amino acid sequence: CASSKTSGGTDTQYF.

This clonotype was picked up a small number of times. The CDR3 DNA reads as TGTGCCAGCAGCTTAGCGGGGACAGGAGTAGATACGCAGTATTTT. The encoded protein is CASSLAGTGVDTQYF. The chain links TRBV7-3 to TRBJ2-3; the match to TRBD1 covers 8 bases. Trimming took 2 bases from V and 5 from J; bases not matched to a gene: 6. The CDR3 consists of 15 residues. Germline CDR1 reads SGHTA; CDR2 reads FQGTGA.

This clonotype was counted ten times or more. This chain connects TRBV6-5 to TRBJ2-5, with a possible D match to TRBD1 (6 bases). Germline-derived CDR1 and CDR2 are MNHEY and SVGAGI. Trimming pared 0 bases from V and 2 bases from J, leaving 10 bases between. The CDR3 contains 15 residues. CDR3 in amino acids: CASSYSRDIQETQYF. In DNA form, the CDR3 reads TGTGCCAGCAGTTACTCTAGGGACATTCAAGAGACCCAGTACTTC.

The sample holds many counts of this clonotype. The chain has TRBV5-1 and TRBJ1-1; D gene unclear. Between the trimmed V and J ends, which lost 1 base and 4 bases, there was a span of 14 bases. The CDR3 runs 15 residues. Germline V gene sequence: CDR1 SGHRS, CDR2 YFSETQ. The CDR3, as DNA: TGCGCCAGCAGCTTGTGGGGAGACACCGGCACTGAAGCTTTCTTT. Its translation is CASSLWGDTGTEAFF.

This clonotype was observed a few times. Here the CDR3 omits its conserved ending phenylalanine or tryptophan, so a read error is the likely source. Because the CDR3's place on the DNA is in doubt, the DNA is left out and the CDR3 is given as listed by TCRdb. This chain joins TRBV20-1 and TRBJ2-7; TRBD1 was called by the table and not checked on the DNA. The germline gives CDR1 DFQATT, CDR2 SNEGSKA (reference sequence). The CDR3 length equals 9 residues, ends included. CDR3 protein: CSAGQSVSN.

The chain has TRBV4-1 and TRBJ2-2, with 11 positions matching TRBD2. Germline CDR1 and CDR2: MGHRA and YSYEKL. The CDR3 loop spans 19 amino acids. Trimming took 0 bases from V and 1 from J; bases not matched to a gene: 7. The CDR3, as DNA: TGCGCCAGCAGCCAAGATCAGGGTAGCGGGGGGGTGAACACCGGGGAGCTGTTTTTT. Protein: CASSQDQGSGGVNTGELFF.

This clonotype has at least ten counts. The chain carries TRBV29-1 and TRBJ1-1; unclear D gene. CDR3 size: 11 residues. CDR1 and CDR2 from the germline V gene are SQVTM and ANQGSEA. V was pared by 8 bases and J by 4 bases, with 11 bases between. CDR3 protein: CSTPLGTEAFF. CDR3 DNA: TGCAGCACTCCTCTGGGCACTGAAGCTTTCTTT.

J is TRBJ2-7 and V is TRBV6-2 or TRBV6-3; possibly TRBD2 for D (5 bases). This CDR3 spans 15 amino acids. CDR1 is MNHEY, CDR2 SVGEGT, per germline. The CDR3 sequence is CATALTGVSSYEQYF. The CDR3 DNA reads TGTGCTACAGCGCTAACCGGGGTAAGCTCCTACGAGCAGTACTTC.

There are a few counts of this clonotype. The chain joins TRBV2 to TRBJ1-5; TRBD1 matches 7 bases. CDR1 is SNHLY and CDR2 is FYNNEI in the germline V gene. V shed 7 bases and J 7 bases; nucleotides not matched to a gene: 10. The CDR3 spans 14 residues. CDR3 sequence reads: CASIATGRGQPQHF. In DNA, the CDR3 is TGTGCCAGCATCGCGACAGGGAGAGGGCAGCCCCAGCATTTT.

This clonotype was recorded a few times. The rearrangement uses TRBV6-6 and TRBJ1-2, with TRBD1 as a possible D gene (5 bases). The CDR3 runs to 13 residues. CDR1 is MNHNY and CDR2 is SVGAGI in the germline V gene (reference sequence). Trimming took off 4 bases at V and 5 bases at J, with 11 bases between the two ends. This CDR3 is CASSSSGRYGYTF. CDR3 DNA: TGTGCCAGCAGTTCGTCAGGGCGTTATGGCTACACCTTC.

This clonotype was counted ten times or more. Given the absence of the conserved phenylalanine or tryptophan at the CDR3 end, a read error is likely. The DNA is left out, because the CDR3 cannot be placed on it with certainty; the CDR3 is given as TCRdb lists it. The chain joins TRBV6-1 to TRBJ2-3; TRBD1 is taken as the D call from the table, unchecked against the DNA. A total of 10 residues make up the CDR3, ends included. Looked up from germline, CDR1 is MNHNS and CDR2 is SASEGT. The CDR3 protein is CASSPSGGPL.

The table lists this clonotype with many counts. This sequence joins TRBV12-3 or TRBV12-4 and TRBJ2-7; the D is unclear. This CDR3 is built from 15 residues. V was cut by 4 bases and J by 6 bases, with 19 bases left in between. The CDR3 DNA reads TGTGCCAGCAGTTCTCGACCCCGGACCCCCCTCGAGCAGTACTTC. It specifies CASSSRPRTPLEQYF.

The genes are TRBV5-4 and TRBJ1-5; D is perhaps TRBD1 (5 bases). V lost 0 bases to trimming and J lost 5 bases, with 12 bases between them. The CDR3 has 15 amino acids. CDR1 and CDR2 from the germline V gene are SGHNT and YYREEE (reference sequence). The DNA of the CDR3 is TGTGCCAGCAGCTTGGACGGGACCCCAGATCAGCCCCAGCATTTT. This gives the protein CASSLDGTPDQPQHF.

This clonotype was seen only a few times. The V and J genes are TRBV4-3 and TRBJ1-1, with D perhaps TRBD1 (5 bases). CDR1 is LGHNA and CDR2 is YSLEER in the germline V gene. V shed 6 bases and J shed 0 bases, with 17 bases lying between them. This CDR3 region has 16 residues. The CDR3 sequence: CASRSRTRGLNTEAFF. CDR3 DNA: TGCGCCAGCAGATCAAGGACGAGGGGATTGAACACTGAAGCTTTCTTT.

This clonotype appeared once. A much bigger clone sits one base away, suggesting this may be a read error. The chain is built from TRBV12-3 or TRBV12-4 and TRBJ2-2; possible D gene TRBD2, 7 bases. This CDR3 region has 15 residues. In DNA, the CDR3 is TGTGCCAGCCGTTTAAGCCGGGGGGACAACGGGGAGCTGTTTTTT. It yields the protein CASRLSRGDNGELFF.

This clonotype has a count of ten or more. This chain links TRBV12-3 or TRBV12-4 with TRBJ1-4; D uncertain. Trimming took 6 bases from V and 4 from J, leaving 6 bases between them. CDR3 size: 12 residues. DNA of the CDR3: TGTGCCAGCAGACAGCTTAATGAAAAACTGTTTTTT. Translated, it gives CASRQLNEKLFF.

The sample holds many counts of this clonotype. The V gene is TRBV18, the J gene TRBJ2-3, with D possibly TRBD2 on 7 matching bases. The CDR3 covers 16 residues. Per the germline V gene, CDR1 is KGHSH and CDR2 is LQKENI. V lost 6 bases and J lost 0, with 16 bases in between. This CDR3 reads CASSPGGGGSTDTQYF. The CDR3 DNA is TGTGCCAGCTCGCCCGGCGGGGGCGGAAGCACAGATACGCAGTATTTT.

In this sample, this clonotype turned up a few times. The genes are TRBV7-9 and TRBJ2-1; 12 bases line up with TRBD2. The CDR3 consists of 14 residues. Germline CDR1 and CDR2: SEHNR and FQNEAQ (reference sequence). V shed 3 bases, J shed 7 bases, and the junction held 1 base outside the gene matches. CDR3 nucleotide sequence: TGTGCCAGCAGCTTCGGACTAGCGGGAAATGAGCAGTTCTTC. Protein product: CASSFGLAGNEQFF.

This clonotype came up many times. This sequence joins TRBV3-1 and TRBJ2-1; D may be TRBD1 or TRBD2 (6 bases each). The V end was cut by 6 bases, the J end by 7 bases, with 10 bases between. CDR1 LGHDT and CDR2 YNNKEL come from the germline V gene (reference sequence). This CDR3 contains 12 residues. The CDR3, as DNA: TGTGCCAGCAGTCGGGGGCTAAATGAGCAGTTCTTC. It is translated as CASSRGLNEQFF.

The gene calls are TRBV6-5 and TRBJ2-7; D gene ambiguous. This CDR3 comprises 11 residues. CDR1 MNHEY and CDR2 SVGAGI come from the germline V gene. V lost 5 bases and J 2 bases, leaving 4 bases between the germline ends. The CDR3 reads CASSNAYEQYF. The CDR3 DNA is TGTGCCAGCAGTAATGCCTACGAGCAGTACTTC.

Many counts were recorded for this clonotype. This sequence joins TRBV5-6 and TRBJ1-5; D possibly corresponds to TRBD1 (5 bases). Per the germline V gene, CDR1 is SGHDT and CDR2 is YYEEEE. With 5 bases removed from V and 1 base from J, the gap between germline ends came to 13 bases. CDR3 size: 15 residues. CDR3 residues: CASSLTGTSNQPQHF. DNA for the CDR3: TGTGCCAGCAGTCTGACCGGGACGAGCAATCAGCCCCAGCATTTT.